The 14 T cell receptor beta chains given below trace back to one sample, sequenced in a study of shared clonotypes between healthy human individuals. TCRdb's table, derived via immunoSEQ multiplex PCR, lists solely in-frame clones and lacks some. The table includes approximately 2,300,000 clones, about nine tenths detected once. Sample: naive CD4+ T cells from PBMCs. Documented subset: CD45RA+ positively selected. These receptors were taken from a man younger than 35 in good health. Some clones in this sample may be carry-over from other donors' samples.

This clone was picked up a small number of times. The rearrangement joins TRBV30 to TRBJ1-1, with TRBD1 matching 8 bases. Germline values: CDR1 GTSNPN, CDR2 SVGIG (reference sequence). Trimming took 3 bases from V and 4 from J; bases not matched to a gene: 4. The CDR3 runs to 13 residues. CDR3 coding DNA: TGTGCCTGGAGACGACAGGGGAGCACTGAAGCTTTCTTT. It specifies CAWRRQGSTEAFF. The full variable domain, in which reference TRBV30 and TRBJ1-1 provide the parts outside the CDR3, is SQTIHQWPATLVQPVGSPLSLECTVEGTSNPNLYWYRQAAGRGLQLLFYSVGIGQISSEVPQNLSASRPQDRQFILSSKKLLLSDSGFYLCAWRRQGSTEAFFGQGTRLTVV.

Comment on this clone: At the DNA level, this CDR3 is encoded by other sequences in the same sample as well. The V and J genes are TRBV5-1 and TRBJ2-1, with D possibly being TRBD2 (5 bases). CDR1 and CDR2 from the germline V gene are SGHRS and YFSETQ. CDR3 length: 14 amino acids. Trimming left V 4 bases short and J 6 bases short, with 14 bases between. The CDR3 here is CASSPTSGSNEQFF. As DNA, the CDR3 is TGCGCCAGCAGCCCTACCAGCGGCTCCAATGAGCAGTTCTTC.

V and J are TRBV10-3 and TRBJ2-3; 11 nucleotides line up with TRBD1. The germline V gene encodes CDR1 ENHRY and CDR2 SYGVKD. V dropped 8 bases and J dropped 3; count of bases not matched to a gene: 4. The CDR3 covers 14 residues. In DNA form, the CDR3 reads TGTGCCATCGGCGGGACAGGGGGAACAGATACGCAGTATTTT. Translated, it gives CAIGGTGGTDTQYF.

The CDR3 loop is CASSPRFSNEQFF. CDR3 DNA: TGTGCCAGCTCACCACGGTTTAGCAATGAGCAGTTCTTC. The V gene is TRBV18, the J gene TRBJ2-1; D call uncertain. Germline assignment: CDR1 KGHSH and CDR2 LQKENI. CDR3 size: 13 residues. V was pared by 1 base and J by 6 bases, with 7 bases between.

This chain uses TRBV5-1 with TRBJ2-7, with 12 bases matching TRBD2. The CDR3 runs 15 residues. The V gene end was trimmed by 4 bases and the J gene end by 6 bases; junction bases not matched to a gene: 8. CDR1 and CDR2 (germline): SGHRS, YFSETQ. The CDR3 region is CASSVRLAGVTEQYF. The CDR3 region has the DNA TGCGCCAGCAGCGTGCGACTAGCGGGAGTAACCGAGCAGTACTTC.

Concerning this clone: This sample also contains other DNA sequences that code for the same CDR3. The chain carries TRBV7-2 and TRBJ1-5; D remains unclear. V was cut by 1 base and J by 0 bases, with 7 bases left in between. This CDR3 contains 15 residues. Germline V gene lookup returns CDR1 SGHTA and CDR2 FQGNSA. CDR3 in amino acids: CASSLVRDSNQPQHF. CDR3 in DNA: TGTGCCAGCAGCTTAGTACGCGATAGCAATCAGCCCCAGCATTTT.

This chain joins TRBV15 and TRBJ2-1; D gene ambiguous. Trimming removed 1 base from V and 0 bases from J, with 13 bases in between. The CDR3 consists of 17 residues. Germline V gives CDR1 LNHNV, CDR2 YYDKDF (reference sequence). The CDR3 loop is CATSRAPPGSSYNEQFF. CDR3 nucleotides: TGTGCCACCAGCAGAGCTCCCCCGGGCTCCTCCTACAATGAGCAGTTCTTC.

This chain's CDR3 is CASSPRVGRNTEAFF. Written as DNA, the CDR3 is TGTGCCAGCAGCCCCAGGGTGGGGCGGAACACTGAAGCTTTCTTT. The rearrangement links TRBV11-1 to TRBJ1-1; D may be TRBD1 (5 bases). The V gene's germline CDR1 is SGHAT and CDR2 FQDESV (reference sequence). This CDR3 has 15 residues. Between the trimmed V and J ends, which lost 5 bases and 1 base, there was a span of 14 bases.

This sequence joins TRBV7-9 and TRBJ2-2, with 7 bases identical to TRBD1. The ends lost 4 bases at V and 4 bases at J; junction bases unmatched: 12. CDR1 and CDR2 from the germline V gene are SEHNR and FQNEAQ (reference sequence). The CDR3 consists of 17 residues. The CDR3 spells CASSYKGTDWGTGELFF. The CDR3 region has the DNA TGTGCCAGCAGCTACAAGGGGACAGACTGGGGCACCGGGGAGCTGTTTTTT.

V and J are TRBV19 and TRBJ1-5; the match to TRBD1 covers 9 bases. Germline V lookup: CDR1 LNHDA, CDR2 SQIVND (reference sequence). The CDR3 runs to 15 residues. The V segment lost 5 bases and the J segment 4 bases; nucleotides outside the gene matches: 6. The CDR3, as DNA: TGTGCCAGTAGTGCTTACAGGGGGCGAAATCAGCCCCAGCATTTT. This translates into CASSAYRGRNQPQHF.

The chain joins TRBV5-6 to TRBJ2-3, with D tentatively TRBD1 or TRBD2 (6 bases each). Germline lookup yields CDR1 SGHDT and CDR2 YYEEEE. CDR3 length: 14 residues. V gave up 0 bases and J gave up 6 bases, with 11 bases separating them. The CDR3 bases are TGTGCCAGCAGCTTGGTACGGGGGCAGGATACGCAGTATTTT. Translation: CASSLVRGQDTQYF. Together with reference TRBV5-6 and TRBJ2-3, the CDR3 gives the full variable domain: DAGVTQSPTHLIKTRGQQVTLRCSPKSGHDTVSWYQQALGQGPQFIFQYYEEEERQRGNFPDRFSGHQFPNYSSELNVNALLLGDSALYLCASSLVRGQDTQYFGPGTRLTVL.

The chain combines TRBV4-1 with TRBJ2-7; D unclear. Looked up from germline, CDR1 is MGHRA and CDR2 is YSYEKL. Deletions cut 1 base from V and 1 base from J, with 11 bases between. The CDR3 is 15 residues long. The CDR3 is CASSQGLRDSYEQYF. Here the CDR3 DNA reads TGCGCCAGCAGCCAAGGTTTGAGAGATTCCTACGAGCAGTACTTC.

A few counts support this clone. The chain uses TRBV27 and TRBJ2-7; D unclear. CDR3 length: 16 amino acids. Germline assignment: CDR1 MNHEY and CDR2 SMNVEV (reference sequence). Between the trimmed V and J ends, which lost 2 bases and 5 bases, there was a span of 19 bases. CDR3 amino acids: CASSLRVSTPANEQYF. CDR3 in DNA: TGTGCCAGCAGTTTAAGGGTTAGCACCCCGGCCAACGAGCAGTACTTC.

The V call is TRBV4-1, the J call TRBJ1-1; unclear D gene. Trimming pared 5 bases from V and 1 base from J, leaving 11 bases between. The germline gives CDR1 MGHRA, CDR2 YSYEKL. This CDR3 is 14 amino acids long. The chain's CDR3 is CASSTPQRNTEAFF. The CDR3 DNA reads TGCGCCAGCAGCACACCACAGAGGAACACTGAAGCTTTCTTT.